A selection of T cell receptor beta chains follows, all from one sample in a study of shared T cell receptors in the human thymus. Produced via immunoSEQ multiplex PCR; TCRdb's table is partial and in-frame only. The sample has hundreds of thousands of clones, about 89% seen once; the top ten hold roughly 0.0094%. In addition, the sample was reused for a study of human thymus T cells.

Sequenced input: thymocytes. The receptors were gathered from a boy in the first two years of life with a congenital heart defect. Both conserved end residues are part of each CDR3. Each record gives: J gene, V gene, clone size, D gene, CDR3 length, CDR3 DNA, CDR3 protein. A D gene is named only where the DNA matches it firmly. Clone size is stated in some rows and not others, as once, few, many or a class when expanded.

j_gene: TRBJ2-7
v_gene: TRBV19
abundance: NA
d_gene: TRBD1
len: 15
CDR3nt: TGTGCCAGTAGCCTAAACGGGACAGGGACCTACGAGCAGTACTTC
CDR3aa: CASSLNGTGTYEQYF

j_gene: TRBJ1-2
v_gene: TRBV7-9
abundance: once
d_gene: TRBD1
len: 15
CDR3nt: TGTGCCAGCAGCCAATCGTCACAGGGGAAAGGAGGCTACACCTTC
CDR3aa: CASSQSSQGKGGYTF

j_gene: TRBJ1-3
v_gene: TRBV6-6
abundance: few
d_gene: NA
len: 16
CDR3nt: TGTGCCAGCAGTTACACGGACAGAGGCAATGGAAACACCATATATTTT
CDR3aa: CASSYTDRGNGNTIYF

j_gene: TRBJ1-2
v_gene: TRBV9
abundance: NA
d_gene: TRBD1
len: 14
CDR3nt: TGTGCCAGCAGCGCGGACAGGGCAGACTATGGCTACACCTTC
CDR3aa: CASSADRADYGYTF

j_gene: TRBJ1-1
v_gene: TRBV7-9
abundance: once
d_gene: NA
len: 11
CDR3nt: TGTGCCAGCATCGGTAACACTGAAGCTTTCTTT
CDR3aa: CASIGNTEAFF

j_gene: TRBJ2-6
v_gene: TRBV5-4
abundance: NA
d_gene: NA
len: 18
CDR3nt: TGTGCCAGCAGCCGATCGGCAGGGCCGGAGTCTGGGGCCAACGTCCTGACTTTC
CDR3aa: CASSRSAGPESGANVLTF

j_gene: TRBJ1-1
v_gene: TRBV20-1
abundance: NA
d_gene: NA
len: 11
CDR3nt: TGCAGTGCTAGGGTCGGGGCTGAAGCTTTCTTT
CDR3aa: CSARVGAEAFF

j_gene: TRBJ2-6
v_gene: TRBV28
abundance: NA
d_gene: TRBD2
len: 15
CDR3nt: TGTGCCACCATGCGGGGGAGCTCTGGGGCCAACGTCCTGACTTTC
CDR3aa: CATMRGSSGANVLTF

j_gene: TRBJ2-7
v_gene: TRBV28
abundance: NA
d_gene: NA
len: 13
CDR3nt: TGTGCCAGCAGTTTACTGACAGCCTACGAGCAGTACTTC
CDR3aa: CASSLLTAYEQYF

j_gene: TRBJ1-6
v_gene: TRBV12-2
abundance: NA
d_gene: NA
len: 18
CDR3nt: TGTGCAAGTCGCGTAGAAGAACAACAGGGGGCTTATAGTTCACCCCTCCACTTT
CDR3aa: CASRVEEQQGAYSSPLHF

j_gene: TRBJ2-7
v_gene: TRBV7-2
abundance: NA
d_gene: TRBD1
len: 13
CDR3nt: TGTGCCAGCAGCGGTCGACAGGGTGACGAGCAGTACTTC
CDR3aa: CASSGRQGDEQYF

j_gene: TRBJ1-1
v_gene: TRBV4-3
abundance: NA
d_gene: NA
len: 16
CDR3nt: TGCGCCAGCAGCCTACGACAGGTTCGGGGGAACACTGAAGCTTTCTTT
CDR3aa: CASSLRQVRGNTEAFF

j_gene: TRBJ2-7
v_gene: TRBV5-1
abundance: once
d_gene: NA
len: 15
CDR3nt: TGCGCCAGCAGCTTGGAAGTGGCGGCACACTACGAGCAGTACTTC
CDR3aa: CASSLEVAAHYEQYF

j_gene: TRBJ1-5
v_gene: TRBV27
abundance: NA
d_gene: NA
len: 14
CDR3nt: TGTGCCAGCAGTTTATCAGGGGACAATCAGCCCCAGCATTTT
CDR3aa: CASSLSGDNQPQHF

j_gene: TRBJ1-2
v_gene: TRBV9
abundance: NA
d_gene: TRBD1
len: 15
CDR3nt: TGTGCCAGCAGAAAAGGGGACAGGGCTTCGGATGGCTACACCTTC
CDR3aa: CASRKGDRASDGYTF

j_gene: TRBJ2-7
v_gene: TRBV18
abundance: NA
d_gene: TRBD2
len: 22
CDR3nt: TGTGCCAGCTCACCGAGAAGCGACAGGAAGGGGTATAGCGGGAGTTTATGGTACGAGCAGTACTTC
CDR3aa: CASSPRSDRKGYSGSLWYEQYF

j_gene: TRBJ2-3
v_gene: TRBV5-6
abundance: NA
d_gene: NA
len: 14
CDR3nt: TGTGCCAGCAGCCGGCGGGGCAGCACAGATACGCAGTATTTT
CDR3aa: CASSRRGSTDTQYF

j_gene: TRBJ2-2
v_gene: TRBV15
abundance: NA
d_gene: TRBD1
len: 14
CDR3nt: TGTGCCACCGCCCCGGGACAGTTAACCGGGGAGCTGTTTTTT
CDR3aa: CATAPGQLTGELFF

j_gene: TRBJ2-1
v_gene: TRBV16
abundance: NA
d_gene: NA
len: 16
CDR3nt: TGTGCCAGCAGCCCATGGGGACTGCCGACGACCAATGAGCAGTTCTTC
CDR3aa: CASSPWGLPTTNEQFF

j_gene: TRBJ1-2
v_gene: TRBV12-5
abundance: NA
d_gene: TRBD1
len: 17
CDR3nt: TGTGCTAGTGGTTTGGTTAAGGCTTGGGACAGACCTTATGGCTACACCTTC
CDR3aa: CASGLVKAWDRPYGYTF

j_gene: TRBJ1-5
v_gene: TRBV28
abundance: NA
d_gene: TRBD1
len: 15
CDR3nt: TGTGCCAGCAGCCGACAGGGGAATAGCAATCAGCCCCAGCATTTT
CDR3aa: CASSRQGNSNQPQHF

j_gene: TRBJ2-2
v_gene: TRBV30
abundance: NA
d_gene: TRBD1
len: 14
CDR3nt: TGTGCCTGGGGACAGGGGGCAACTACCGGGGAGCTGTTTTTT
CDR3aa: CAWGQGATTGELFF

j_gene: TRBJ1-5
v_gene: TRBV6-5
abundance: NA
d_gene: NA
len: 13
CDR3nt: TGTGCCAGCAGGCTGACAGGCAATCAGCCCCAGCATTTT
CDR3aa: CASRLTGNQPQHF

j_gene: TRBJ1-5
v_gene: TRBV28
abundance: NA
d_gene: NA
len: 15
CDR3nt: TGTGCCAGCAGTTTTTTACGCAGGGTCGATCAGCCCCAGCATTTT
CDR3aa: CASSFLRRVDQPQHF

j_gene: TRBJ1-5
v_gene: TRBV5-8
abundance: NA
d_gene: NA
len: 14
CDR3nt: TGTGCCAGCAGCTTGCGGCAGGGGACTCAGCCCCAGCATTTT
CDR3aa: CASSLRQGTQPQHF

j_gene: TRBJ2-1
v_gene: TRBV5-1
abundance: NA
d_gene: TRBD2
len: 17
CDR3nt: TGCGCCAGCAGCTTACGGTTACTAGCGGGGGGGCGTAATGAGCAGTTCTTC
CDR3aa: CASSLRLLAGGRNEQFF

j_gene: TRBJ2-7
v_gene: TRBV4-3
abundance: NA
d_gene: TRBD1
len: 16
CDR3nt: TGCGCCAGCAGCAAGAATAGGCGGACAGGGGTGGACGAGCAGTACTTC
CDR3aa: CASSKNRRTGVDEQYF

j_gene: TRBJ2-6
v_gene: TRBV7-2
abundance: NA
d_gene: NA
len: 15
CDR3nt: TGTGCCAGCAGTTCCACAGGGAAAGGGGCCAACGTCCTGACTTTC
CDR3aa: CASSSTGKGANVLTF

j_gene: TRBJ2-6
v_gene: TRBV4-3
abundance: NA
d_gene: TRBD1
len: 18
CDR3nt: TGCGCCAGCAGCCTACGGGACAGGGGACGCTCTGGGGCCAACGTCCTGACTTTC
CDR3aa: CASSLRDRGRSGANVLTF

j_gene: TRBJ1-5
v_gene: TRBV11-3
abundance: once
d_gene: NA
len: 15
CDR3nt: TGTGCCAGCAGCACCCGGACACCTAGCAATCAGCCCCAGCATTTT
CDR3aa: CASSTRTPSNQPQHF

j_gene: TRBJ2-5
v_gene: TRBV28
abundance: NA
d_gene: NA
len: 19
CDR3nt: TGTGCCAGCAGTTTATTCCGGCGGGATGGTGAGGGGCACCAAGAGACCCAGTACTTC
CDR3aa: CASSLFRRDGEGHQETQYF

j_gene: TRBJ2-2
v_gene: TRBV7-9
abundance: NA
d_gene: TRBD2
len: 16
CDR3nt: TGTGCCAGCAGCTTTTTATGGGCGGGAGTCACCGGGGAGCTGTTTTTT
CDR3aa: CASSFLWAGVTGELFF

j_gene: TRBJ2-7
v_gene: TRBV7-2
abundance: NA
d_gene: TRBD1
len: 15
CDR3nt: TGTGCCAGCAGCTTAGAGGGACAGGGGTTCGACGAGCAGTACTTC
CDR3aa: CASSLEGQGFDEQYF

j_gene: TRBJ1-3
v_gene: TRBV29-1
abundance: few
d_gene: NA
len: 14
CDR3nt: TGCAGCGTTCTATCGCCAGGGGCTGGAAACACCATATATTTT
CDR3aa: CSVLSPGAGNTIYF

j_gene: TRBJ2-6
v_gene: TRBV4-1
abundance: NA
d_gene: NA
len: 15
CDR3nt: TGCGCCAGCAGCCAAGCAGGGACTGGGGCCAACGTCCTGACTTTC
CDR3aa: CASSQAGTGANVLTF